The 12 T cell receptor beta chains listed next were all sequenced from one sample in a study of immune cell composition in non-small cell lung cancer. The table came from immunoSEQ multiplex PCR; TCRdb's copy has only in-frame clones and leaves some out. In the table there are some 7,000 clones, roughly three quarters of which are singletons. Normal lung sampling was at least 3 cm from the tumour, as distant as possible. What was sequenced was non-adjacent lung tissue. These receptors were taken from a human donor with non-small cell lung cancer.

CDR3 loop: CASSNRQGPSNQPQHF. The CDR3 nucleotides are TGTGCCAGCAGCAACAGACAGGGGCCCAGCAATCAGCCCCAGCATTTT. The rearrangement uses TRBV5-6 and TRBJ1-5; 8 nucleotides line up with TRBD1. Germline CDR1 is SGHDT and CDR2 is YYEEEE. V was pared by 4 bases and J by 1 base, with 7 bases of the junction left unmatched. CDR3 length: 16 amino acids. Together with reference TRBV5-6 and TRBJ1-5, the CDR3 gives the full variable domain: DAGVTQSPTHLIKTRGQQVTLRCSPKSGHDTVSWYQQALGQGPQFIFQYYEEEERQRGNFPDRFSGHQFPNYSSELNVNALLLGDSALYLCASSNRQGPSNQPQHFGDGTRLSIL.

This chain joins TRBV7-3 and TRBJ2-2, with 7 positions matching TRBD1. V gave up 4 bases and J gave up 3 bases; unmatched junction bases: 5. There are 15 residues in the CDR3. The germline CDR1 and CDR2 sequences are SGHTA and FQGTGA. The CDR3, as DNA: TGTGCCAGCAGCTCGACAGGGTTGGACACCGGGGAGCTGTTTTTT. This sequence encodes CASSSTGLDTGELFF. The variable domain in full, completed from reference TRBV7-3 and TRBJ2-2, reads GAGVSQTPSNKVTEKGKYVELRCDPISGHTALYWYRQSLGQGPEFLIYFQGTGAADDSGLPNDRFFAVRPEGSVSTLKIQRTERGDSAVYLCASSSTGLDTGELFFGEGSRLTVL.

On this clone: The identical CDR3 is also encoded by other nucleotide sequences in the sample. The CDR3 region is CASSPGQGAAIYGYTF. The CDR3 DNA is TGTGCCAGCAGCCCAGGACAGGGGGCCGCCATTTATGGCTACACCTTC. The chain links TRBV7-9 to TRBJ1-2; TRBD1 matches at 11 bases. CDR3 length equals 16 residues. V was clipped by 5 bases and J by 5 bases; unmatched bases: 10. The germline V gene has CDR1 SEHNR and CDR2 FQNEAQ (reference sequence).

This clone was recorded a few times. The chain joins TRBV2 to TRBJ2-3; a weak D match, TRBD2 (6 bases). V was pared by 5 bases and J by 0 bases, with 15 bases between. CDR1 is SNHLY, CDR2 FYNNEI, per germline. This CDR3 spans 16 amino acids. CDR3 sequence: CASSTPEGTSTDTQYF. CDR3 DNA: TGTGCCAGCAGTACTCCGGAGGGAACCAGCACAGATACGCAGTATTTT.

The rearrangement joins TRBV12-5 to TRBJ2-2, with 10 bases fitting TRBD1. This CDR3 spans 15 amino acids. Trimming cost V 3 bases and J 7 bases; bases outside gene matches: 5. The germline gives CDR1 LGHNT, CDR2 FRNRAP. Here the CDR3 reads CASGLRQGAGGELFF. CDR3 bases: TGTGCTAGTGGTTTAAGACAGGGGGCGGGCGGGGAGCTGTTTTTT.

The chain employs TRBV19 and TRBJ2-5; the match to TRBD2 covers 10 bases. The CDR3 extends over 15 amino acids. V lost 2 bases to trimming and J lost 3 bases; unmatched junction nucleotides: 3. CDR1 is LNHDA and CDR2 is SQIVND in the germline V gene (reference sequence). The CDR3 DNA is TGTGCCAGTAGTATATCAGGACTAGCGGAAGAGACCCAGTACTTC. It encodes CASSISGLAEETQYF.

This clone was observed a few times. The CDR3 is CASSQPGLAGGPTDTQYF. The CDR3 bases are TGCGCCAGCAGCCAGCCGGGACTAGCGGGAGGGCCCACAGATACGCAGTATTTT. The genes are TRBV4-1 and TRBJ2-3, with 16 bases lining up with TRBD2. The CDR3 covers 18 residues. The germline V gene has CDR1 MGHRA and CDR2 YSYEKL. V was pared by 3 bases and J by 2 bases, with 5 bases of the junction left unmatched.

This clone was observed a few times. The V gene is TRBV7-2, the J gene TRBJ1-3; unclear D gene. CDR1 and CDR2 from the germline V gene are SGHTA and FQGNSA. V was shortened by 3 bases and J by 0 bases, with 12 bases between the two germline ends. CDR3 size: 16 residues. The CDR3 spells CASSFSSPSSGNTIYF. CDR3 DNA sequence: TGTGCCAGCAGCTTTAGTTCCCCGAGCTCTGGAAACACCATATATTTT.

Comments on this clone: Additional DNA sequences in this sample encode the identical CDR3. The CDR3 spells CASSELTTGSEYF. The DNA of the CDR3 is TGTGCCAGCAGTGAGTTAACAACAGGGTCGGAGTACTTC. This chain connects TRBV6-1 to TRBJ2-7; TRBD1 might be the D (6 bases). There are 13 residues in the CDR3. V was trimmed by 3 bases and J by 11 bases, leaving 17 bases between them. CDR1 and CDR2 from the germline V gene are MNHNS and SASEGT.

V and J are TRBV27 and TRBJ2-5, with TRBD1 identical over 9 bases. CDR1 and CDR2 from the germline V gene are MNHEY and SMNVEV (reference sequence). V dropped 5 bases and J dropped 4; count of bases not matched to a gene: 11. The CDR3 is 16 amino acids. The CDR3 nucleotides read TGTGCCAGCAGTCCGACCACAGGGGGCGGGAGAGAGACCCAGTACTTC. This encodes CASSPTTGGGRETQYF.

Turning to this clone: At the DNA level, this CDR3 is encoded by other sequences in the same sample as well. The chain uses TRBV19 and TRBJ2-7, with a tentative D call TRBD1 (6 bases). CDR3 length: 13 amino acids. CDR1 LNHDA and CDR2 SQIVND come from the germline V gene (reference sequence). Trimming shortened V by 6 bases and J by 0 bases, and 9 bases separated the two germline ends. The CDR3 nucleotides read TGTGCCAGTAGCTGGACAGACTCCTACGAGCAGTACTTC. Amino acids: CASSWTDSYEQYF.

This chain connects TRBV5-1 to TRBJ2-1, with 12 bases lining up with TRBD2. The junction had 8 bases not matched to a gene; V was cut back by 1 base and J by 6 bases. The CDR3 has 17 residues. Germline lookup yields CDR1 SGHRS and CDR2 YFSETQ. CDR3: CASSLTQLAGGFNEQFF. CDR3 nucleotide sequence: TGCGCCAGCAGCTTGACCCAACTAGCGGGAGGATTCAATGAGCAGTTCTTC.